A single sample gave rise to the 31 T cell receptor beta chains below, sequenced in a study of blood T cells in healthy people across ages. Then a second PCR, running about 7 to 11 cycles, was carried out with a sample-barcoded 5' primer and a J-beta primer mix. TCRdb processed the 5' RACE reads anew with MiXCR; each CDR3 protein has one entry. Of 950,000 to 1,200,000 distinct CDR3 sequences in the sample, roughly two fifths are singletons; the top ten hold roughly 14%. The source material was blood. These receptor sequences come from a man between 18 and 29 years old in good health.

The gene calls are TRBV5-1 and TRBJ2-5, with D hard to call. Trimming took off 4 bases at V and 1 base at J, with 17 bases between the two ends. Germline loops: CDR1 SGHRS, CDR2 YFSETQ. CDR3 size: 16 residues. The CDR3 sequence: CASSASIRSIQETQYF. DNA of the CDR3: TGCGCCAGCAGCGCATCCATCAGGTCAATCCAAGAGACCCAGTACTTC. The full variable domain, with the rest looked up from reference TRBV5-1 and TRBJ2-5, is KAGVTQTPRYLIKTRGQQVTLSCSPISGHRSVSWYQQTPGQGLQFLFEYFSETQRNKGNFPGRFSGRQFSNSRSEMNVSTLELGDSALYLCASSASIRSIQETQYFGPGTRLLVL.

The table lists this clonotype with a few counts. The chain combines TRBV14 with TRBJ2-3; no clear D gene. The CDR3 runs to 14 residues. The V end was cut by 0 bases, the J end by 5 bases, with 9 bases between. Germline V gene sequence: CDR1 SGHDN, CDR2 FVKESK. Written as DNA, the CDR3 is TGTGCCAGCAGCCAAGAGGGCAGGCGAGATACGCAGTATTTT. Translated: CASSQEGRRDTQYF.

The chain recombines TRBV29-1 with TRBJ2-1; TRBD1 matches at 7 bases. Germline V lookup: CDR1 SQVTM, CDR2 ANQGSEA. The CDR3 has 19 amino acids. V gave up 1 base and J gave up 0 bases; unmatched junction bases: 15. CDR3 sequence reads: CSVEGPGTDTPSSYNEQFF. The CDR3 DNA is TGCAGCGTTGAAGGTCCCGGGACAGACACCCCAAGCTCCTACAATGAGCAGTTCTTC.

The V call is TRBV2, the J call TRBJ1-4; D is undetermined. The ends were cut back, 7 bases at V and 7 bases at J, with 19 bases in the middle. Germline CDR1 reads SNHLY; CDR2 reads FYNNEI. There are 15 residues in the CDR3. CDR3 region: CASNDGPGRGEKLFF. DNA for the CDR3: TGTGCCAGCAACGATGGTCCAGGTAGAGGTGAAAAACTGTTTTTT.

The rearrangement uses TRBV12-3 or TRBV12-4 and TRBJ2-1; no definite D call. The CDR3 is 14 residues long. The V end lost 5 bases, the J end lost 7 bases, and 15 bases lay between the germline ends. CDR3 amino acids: CASSPPDGQNEQFF. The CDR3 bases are TGTGCCAGCAGTCCCCCGGACGGGCAGAATGAGCAGTTCTTC.

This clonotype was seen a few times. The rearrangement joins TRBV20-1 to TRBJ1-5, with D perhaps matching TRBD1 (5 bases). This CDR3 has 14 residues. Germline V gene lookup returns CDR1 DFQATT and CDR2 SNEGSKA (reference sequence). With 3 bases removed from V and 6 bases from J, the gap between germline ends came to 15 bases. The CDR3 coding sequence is TGCAGTGCTAGTCTCGGGGCGCCGGGTCAGCCCCAGCATTTT. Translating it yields CSASLGAPGQPQHF.

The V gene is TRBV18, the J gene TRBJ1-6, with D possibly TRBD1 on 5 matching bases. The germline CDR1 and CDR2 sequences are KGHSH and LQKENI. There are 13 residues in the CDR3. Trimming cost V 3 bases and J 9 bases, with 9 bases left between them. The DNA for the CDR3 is TGTGCCAGCTCACCCTCGGGGGGTTCACCCCTCCACTTT. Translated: CASSPSGGSPLHF.

The CDR3 bases are TGCAGTGCCCTTGGGGGGAGACGGTACAATGAGCAGTACTTC. This sequence encodes CSALGGRRYNEQYF. The chain combines TRBV20-1 with TRBJ2-7; a possible D gene is TRBD2 (6 bases). The CDR3 is made up of 14 amino acids. With 6 bases removed from V and 7 bases from J, the gap between germline ends came to 22 bases. The germline V gene has CDR1 DFQATT and CDR2 SNEGSKA (reference sequence).

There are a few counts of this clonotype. CDR3 region: CASSPSGQGGEQFF. DNA of the CDR3: TGTGCCAGCAGCCCGTCGGGACAGGGAGGTGAGCAGTTCTTC. The chain combines TRBV12-3 or TRBV12-4 with TRBJ2-1; 9 bases fit TRBD1. CDR3 length: 14 amino acids. V shed 6 bases, J shed 9 bases, and the junction held 9 bases outside the gene matches.

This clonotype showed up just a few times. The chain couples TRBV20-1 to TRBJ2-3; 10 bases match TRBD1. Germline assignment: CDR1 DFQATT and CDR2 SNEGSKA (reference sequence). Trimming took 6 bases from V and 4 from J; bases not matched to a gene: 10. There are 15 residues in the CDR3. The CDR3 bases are TGCAGTGCGCCACGGTGGGGACAGGGGTCAGATACGCAGTATTTT. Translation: CSAPRWGQGSDTQYF.

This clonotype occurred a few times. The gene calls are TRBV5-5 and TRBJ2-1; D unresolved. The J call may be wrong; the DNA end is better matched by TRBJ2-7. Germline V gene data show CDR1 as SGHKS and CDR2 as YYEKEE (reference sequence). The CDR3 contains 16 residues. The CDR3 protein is CASSLEGRSSYNEQYF. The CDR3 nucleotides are TGTGCCAGCAGCTTGGAAGGGCGAAGCTCCTACAATGAGCAGTACTTC.

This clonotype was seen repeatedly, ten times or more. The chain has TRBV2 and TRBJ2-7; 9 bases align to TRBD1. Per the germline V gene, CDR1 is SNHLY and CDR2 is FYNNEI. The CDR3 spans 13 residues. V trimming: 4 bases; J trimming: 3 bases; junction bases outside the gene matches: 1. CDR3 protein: CASSADRGYEQYF. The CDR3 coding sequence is TGTGCCAGCAGTGCGGACAGGGGCTACGAGCAGTACTTC.

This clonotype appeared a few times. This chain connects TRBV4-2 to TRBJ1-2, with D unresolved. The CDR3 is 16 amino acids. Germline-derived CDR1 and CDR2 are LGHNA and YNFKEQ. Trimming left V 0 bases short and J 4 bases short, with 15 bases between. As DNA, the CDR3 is TGTGCCAGCAGCCAAGAGCATGGCAGTCGAAGCTATGGCTACACCTTC. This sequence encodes CASSQEHGSRSYGYTF.

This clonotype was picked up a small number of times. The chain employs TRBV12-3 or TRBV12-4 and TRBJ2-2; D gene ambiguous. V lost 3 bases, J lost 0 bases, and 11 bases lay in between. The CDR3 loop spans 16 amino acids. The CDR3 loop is CASSFLEFANTGELFF. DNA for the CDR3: TGTGCCAGCAGTTTTCTGGAGTTCGCGAACACCGGGGAGCTGTTTTTT.

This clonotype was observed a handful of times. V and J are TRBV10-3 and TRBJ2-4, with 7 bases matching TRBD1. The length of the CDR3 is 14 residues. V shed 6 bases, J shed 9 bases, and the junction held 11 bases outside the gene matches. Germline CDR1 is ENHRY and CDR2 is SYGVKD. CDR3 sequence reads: CAIRNTGEGSIQYF. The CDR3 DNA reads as TGTGCCATCAGGAATACAGGGGAAGGCTCCATTCAGTACTTC.

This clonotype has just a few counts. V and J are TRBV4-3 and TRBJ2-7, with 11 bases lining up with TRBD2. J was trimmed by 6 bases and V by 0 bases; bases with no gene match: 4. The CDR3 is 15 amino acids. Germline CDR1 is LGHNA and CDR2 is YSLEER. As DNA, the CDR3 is TGCGCCAGCAGCCAAGATTTTGGGACTAGCGGCGAGCAGTACTTC. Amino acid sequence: CASSQDFGTSGEQYF.

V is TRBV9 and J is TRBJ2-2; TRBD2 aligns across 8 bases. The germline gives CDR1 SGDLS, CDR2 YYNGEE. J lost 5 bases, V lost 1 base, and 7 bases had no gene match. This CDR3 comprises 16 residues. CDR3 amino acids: CASSVPTSGQTGELFF. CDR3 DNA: TGTGCCAGCAGCGTACCCACTAGCGGCCAAACCGGGGAGCTGTTTTTT.

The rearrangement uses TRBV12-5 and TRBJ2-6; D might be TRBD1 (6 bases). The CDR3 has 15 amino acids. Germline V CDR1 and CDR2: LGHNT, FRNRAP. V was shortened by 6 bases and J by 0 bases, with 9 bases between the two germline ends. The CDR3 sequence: CASGSGVSGANVLTF. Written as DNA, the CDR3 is TGTGCTAGTGGGTCAGGGGTCTCTGGGGCCAACGTCCTGACTTTC.

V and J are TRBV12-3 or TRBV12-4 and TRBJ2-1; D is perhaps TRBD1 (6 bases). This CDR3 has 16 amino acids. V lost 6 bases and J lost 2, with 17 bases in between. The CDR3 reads CASSPDRRGPYNEQFF. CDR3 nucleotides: TGTGCCAGCAGCCCTGACAGGCGCGGACCCTACAATGAGCAGTTCTTC.

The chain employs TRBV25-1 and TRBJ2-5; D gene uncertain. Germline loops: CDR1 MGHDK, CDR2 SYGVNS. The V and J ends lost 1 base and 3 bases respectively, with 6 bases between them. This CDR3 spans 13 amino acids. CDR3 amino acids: CASSESPKETQYF. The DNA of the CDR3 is TGTGCCAGCAGTGAATCCCCGAAAGAGACCCAGTACTTC.

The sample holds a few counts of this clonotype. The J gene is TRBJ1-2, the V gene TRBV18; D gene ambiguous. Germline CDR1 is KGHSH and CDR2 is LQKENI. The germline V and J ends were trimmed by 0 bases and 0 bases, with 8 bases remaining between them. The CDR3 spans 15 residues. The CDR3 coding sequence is TGTGCCAGCTCACCACCGGCAGTTACTAACTATGGCTACACCTTC. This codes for CASSPPAVTNYGYTF.

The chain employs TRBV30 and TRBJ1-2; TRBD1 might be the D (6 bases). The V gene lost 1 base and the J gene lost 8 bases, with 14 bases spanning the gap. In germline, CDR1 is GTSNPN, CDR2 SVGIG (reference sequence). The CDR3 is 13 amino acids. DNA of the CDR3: TGTGCCTGGAGTGGGAGGGACACGCAGGGCTACACCTTC. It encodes CAWSGRDTQGYTF. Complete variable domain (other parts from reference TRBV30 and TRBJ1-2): SQTIHQWPATLVQPVGSPLSLECTVEGTSNPNLYWYRQAAGRGLQLLFYSVGIGQISSEVPQNLSASRPQDRQFILSSKKLLLSDSGFYLCAWSGRDTQGYTFGSGTRLTVV.

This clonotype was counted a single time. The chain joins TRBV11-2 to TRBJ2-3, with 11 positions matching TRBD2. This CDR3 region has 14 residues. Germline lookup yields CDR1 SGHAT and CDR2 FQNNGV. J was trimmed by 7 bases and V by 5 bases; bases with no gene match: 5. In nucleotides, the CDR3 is TGTGCCAGCAGCCCCCCTAGCGGGGGGTATACGCAGTATTTT. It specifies CASSPPSGGYTQYF.

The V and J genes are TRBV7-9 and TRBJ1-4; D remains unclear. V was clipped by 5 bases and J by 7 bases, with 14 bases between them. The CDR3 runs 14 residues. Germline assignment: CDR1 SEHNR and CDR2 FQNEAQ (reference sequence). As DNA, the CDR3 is TGTGCCAGCAGCAACAACCGGAAGGGTGAAAAACTGTTTTTT. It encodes CASSNNRKGEKLFF.

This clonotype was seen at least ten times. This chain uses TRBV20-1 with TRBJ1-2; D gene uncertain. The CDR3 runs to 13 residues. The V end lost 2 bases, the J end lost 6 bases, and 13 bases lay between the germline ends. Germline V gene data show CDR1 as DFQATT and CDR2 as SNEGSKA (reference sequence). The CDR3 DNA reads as TGCAGTGCTAGAAATTTGGGGAGAAATGGCTACACCTTC. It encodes CSARNLGRNGYTF.

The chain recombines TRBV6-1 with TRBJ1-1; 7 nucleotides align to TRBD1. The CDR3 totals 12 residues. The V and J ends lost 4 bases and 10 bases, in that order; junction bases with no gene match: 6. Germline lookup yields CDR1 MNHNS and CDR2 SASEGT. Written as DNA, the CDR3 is TGTGCCAGCAGTGGGCCGGGACAGCGAGCTTTCTTT. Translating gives CASSGPGQRAFF.

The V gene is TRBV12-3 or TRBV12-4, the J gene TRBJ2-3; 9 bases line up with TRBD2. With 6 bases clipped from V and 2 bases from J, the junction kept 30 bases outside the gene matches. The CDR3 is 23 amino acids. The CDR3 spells CASSPGTSYDRPDGMADTDTQYF. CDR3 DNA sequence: TGTGCCAGCAGCCCAGGGACTAGCTATGACCGACCAGACGGCATGGCCGACACAGATACGCAGTATTTT.

CDR3 DNA sequence: TGTGCCAGCAGTCAAAGACAGAACAATGAGCAGTACTTC. It specifies CASSQRQNNEQYF. The rearrangement uses TRBV12-3 or TRBV12-4 and TRBJ2-5, with D maybe TRBD1 (5 bases). Between the trimmed V and J ends, which lost 5 bases and 11 bases, there was a span of 18 bases. The CDR3 loop spans 13 amino acids.

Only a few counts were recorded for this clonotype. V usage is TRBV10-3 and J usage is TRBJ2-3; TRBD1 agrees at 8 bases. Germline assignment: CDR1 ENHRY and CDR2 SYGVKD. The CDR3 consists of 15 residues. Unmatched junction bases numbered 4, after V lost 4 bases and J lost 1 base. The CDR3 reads CAISAGQGGTDTQYF. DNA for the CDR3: TGTGCCATCAGTGCCGGACAGGGTGGCACAGATACGCAGTATTTT.

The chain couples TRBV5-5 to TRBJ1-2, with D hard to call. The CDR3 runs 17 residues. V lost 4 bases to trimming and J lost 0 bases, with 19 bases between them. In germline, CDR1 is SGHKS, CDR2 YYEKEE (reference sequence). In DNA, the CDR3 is TGTGCCAGCAGCCGAGCCGACGGCCCAAGAGCTAACTATGGCTACACCTTC. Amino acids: CASSRADGPRANYGYTF.

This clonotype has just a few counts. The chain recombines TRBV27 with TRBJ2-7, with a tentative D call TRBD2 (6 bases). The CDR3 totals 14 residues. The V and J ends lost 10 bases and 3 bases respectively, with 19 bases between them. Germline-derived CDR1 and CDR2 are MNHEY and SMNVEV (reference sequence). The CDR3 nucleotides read TGTGCCACCCGGGAGCACCATCAGTACTACGAGCAGTACTTC. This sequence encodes CATREHHQYYEQYF.